Given below is one T cell receptor beta chain in context. Its target antigen remains unknown. Base qualities are not at hand, and no much larger clone is one base apart. The source of the sample is a study of shared clonotypes between healthy human individuals (dated by TCRdb to the early 2020s). Looking at the study overall: A few men and a couple of women, aged 18 to 49 years, made up the cohort. For each donor, three plates each were used for CD4 naive and CD4 memory, two plates were used for CD8 naive, and one plate was used for CD8 memory. The study deeply sequenced blood TCR repertoires of several healthy adults to estimate repertoire size and the extent of clonotype sharing between individuals. Different laboratories and diverse techniques were used to prepare libraries and sequence TCR repertoires, to increase sequencing depth and limit assay-specific biases. Each donor's leukapheresis produced roughly between roughly 0.85 and 9 billion PBMCs.

Beyond this particular receptor, the publication reports: When four donors were compared, the shared fraction of clonotypes was roughly 5% for naive CD4, about 4% for naive CD8, 2% to 2.5% for memory CD4, and less than 0.45% for memory CD8. Larger estimated clonotype richness was generally found for naive subsets than for memory subsets. Only blood was sampled, and tissue TCR repertoires likely differ from those in blood. Higher generation probabilities were observed for clonotypes shared by all four sorted-subset donors than for non-shared clonotypes. Even with the large sequencing depth, rarefaction of the sorted-subset datasets indicated that sequencing was incomplete. The genetic and exposure-history diversity represented was limited by the small number of donors. Pairwise subsampling indicated that sequencing depth was expected to affect the degree of clonotype sharing among donors.

The donors were healthy, HIV-negative adults who had no recently reported acute infections or vaccinations. Every donor was a Caucasian adult living in Nashville, Tennessee, USA. CD4+ T cells were enriched by magnetic negative selection, after which naive cells were positively selected on CD45RA and the negative fraction was taken as the memory subset. After blood collection by leukapheresis, PBMCs were isolated using Ficoll-Histopaque density gradient centrifugation and then cryopreserved in the vapor phase of liquid nitrogen. Analytical flow cytometry was used to check the purity and quantity of every magnetically sorted T cell population. From each sorted fraction, genomic DNA was isolated and quantified by UV absorbance on a Nanodrop 2000c. Using the deep immunoSEQ assay, TCR CDR3 regions were amplified from genomic DNA by multiplex PCR. For each cell subset, the extracted genomic DNA was distributed evenly across all wells of several immunoSEQ 96-well plates, and each plate served as one replicate. Each replicate PCR for sorted subsets received 200 ng genomic DNA, equal to about 30,000 T cell genomes. Purified libraries were quantified with a Qubit 3.0 fluorometer, sized on a Bioanalyzer 2100, and re-quantified with the KAPA Library Quantification kit. Each immunoSEQ 96-well plate was sequenced on its own single-read 150-cycle Illumina NextSeq 550 flow cell. From the authors' description of their analysis: Because the immunoSEQ output held only junctional sequences and lacked quality scores, the filtering could not match the filtering applied to full-length reads. To assign V/J genes and CDR3, sequences were annotated against IMGT germline references using PyIR, a Python wrapper for IgBLAST v1.9. Any read was removed if the V/J assignment was weak (E-value above 1e-6), the CDR3 was missing, or the read contained stop codons, out-of-frame junctions, or ambiguous translated residues. V3J clonotypes were defined as sequences sharing the same inferred V gene, J gene, and CDR3 amino acid sequence. To compute the percentage overlap between repertoires, the number of shared unique clonotypes was divided by the size of the smaller repertoire. Three approaches were used to assess repertoire richness: RTK rarefaction, the Chao1 estimator, and Recon v2.1 estimates of unobserved clonotypes. For all TCRbeta clonotypes obtained by the gDNA method from several donors, generation probabilities were computed with OLGA. What TCRdb holds here is the immuneACCESS table cut down to in-frame rearrangements. Part of the clones is not present; checked against another copy, under half of the missing clones reflect an unresolved V gene, and the others are unexplained. Clone size and V and J calls were adopted from that table, with D and trimming inferred from the DNA. The sample records over 850,000 clones, 75% to 85% of which are singletons. The ten most abundant clones make up approximately 0.56% of the sample.

Sequencing was done on a sample of memory CD4+ T cells from PBMCs. What the cell subset or site label conveys for this sample: CD45RA-negative fraction. This sequence originates from a man between 18 and 35 years old in good health. Some clones in this sample may be carry-over from other donors' samples.

The CDR3 amino acid sequence is: CASSAPGRNTEAFF. The bases are TGTGCCAGCAGCGCCCCGGGAAGGAACACTGAAGCTTTCTTT. Rearrangement joined TRBV7-9 to TRBJ1-1; no confident D gene assignment can be made. Its CDR3 holds 14 amino acids, cysteine through phenylalanine. The entry retains the CDR3 DNA only, 42 bases that are in frame from base 1. Per the germline V gene (reference sequence), SEHNR is the CDR1 and FQNEAQ is the CDR2. V is clipped by 5 bases and J by 1 base, and the sequence between their germline boundaries is 11 bases long.